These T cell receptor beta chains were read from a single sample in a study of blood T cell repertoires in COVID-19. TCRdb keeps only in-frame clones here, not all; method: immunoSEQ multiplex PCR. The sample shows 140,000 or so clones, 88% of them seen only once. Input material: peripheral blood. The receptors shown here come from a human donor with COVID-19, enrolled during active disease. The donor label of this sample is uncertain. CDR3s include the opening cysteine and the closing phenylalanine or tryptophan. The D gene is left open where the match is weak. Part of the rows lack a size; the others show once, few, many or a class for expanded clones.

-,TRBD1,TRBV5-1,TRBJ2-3,TGCGCCAGCAGCTTAACCGGGACAGGGGGCACAGATACGCAGTATTTT,CASSLTGTGGTDTQYF
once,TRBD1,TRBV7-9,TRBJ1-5,TGTGCCAGCAGCTTAGAGGGACAGGGTCATCAGCCCCAGCATTTT,CASSLEGQGHQPQHF
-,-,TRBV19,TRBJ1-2,TGTGCCAGTAGTATCGAGGGAAACTATGGCTACACCTTC,CASSIEGNYGYTF
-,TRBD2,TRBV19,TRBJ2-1,TGTGCCAGTAGTACGCCTAGCGGGCTAAGGGCACGCAATGAGCAGTTCTTC,CASSTPSGLRARNEQFF
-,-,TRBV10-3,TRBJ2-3,TGTGCCATCAGTGAGTCGAAGGGGGTCACTACGCAGTATTTT,CAISESKGVTTQYF
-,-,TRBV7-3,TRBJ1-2,TGTGCCAGCAGCCCCGATCGGGATTATGGCTACACCTTC,CASSPDRDYGYTF
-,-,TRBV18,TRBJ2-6,TGTGCCAGCTCACCACTCAACCCGGGAACTGGGGCCAACGTCCTGACTTTC,CASSPLNPGTGANVLTF
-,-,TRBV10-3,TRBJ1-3,TGTGCCATCACCCCCGTCAAGGACAGTGGAAACACCATATATTTT,CAITPVKDSGNTIYF
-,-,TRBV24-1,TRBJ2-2,TGTGCCACCGAGCGGACCAACACCGGGGAGCTGTTTTTT,CATERTNTGELFF
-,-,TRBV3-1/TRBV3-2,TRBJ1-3,TGTGCCAGCAGCCAGGAGTCTGGAAACACCATATATTTT,CASSQESGNTIYF
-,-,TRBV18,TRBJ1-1,TGTGCCAGCTCACCACCGGTAGGACAGCAGAACACTGAAGCTTTCTTT,CASSPPVGQQNTEAFF
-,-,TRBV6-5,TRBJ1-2,TGTGCCAGCACCCGAGACAGACGGCACCTATATGGCTACACCTTC,CASTRDRRHLYGYTF
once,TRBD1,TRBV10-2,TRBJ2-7,TGCGCCAGCAGTGAGTCGGACAGGGAATACGAGCAGTACTTC,CASSESDREYEQYF
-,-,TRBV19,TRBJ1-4,TGTGCCAGTAGCGCGGGTAGGGGGACCAATGAAAAACTGTTTTTT,CASSAGRGTNEKLFF
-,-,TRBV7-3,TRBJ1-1,TGTGCCAGCAGCTCTAGTGGAACTGAAGCTTTCTTT,CASSSSGTEAFF
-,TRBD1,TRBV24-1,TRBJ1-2,TGTGCCACCAGTGATTTAGGCAGGGGGAGCTACACCTTC,CATSDLGRGSYTF
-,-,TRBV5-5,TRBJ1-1,TGTGCCAGCAGCTTACTGGGGTTTAGGGGACAAACAACTAGCGTGGCTTTCTTT,CASSLLGFRGQTTSVAFF
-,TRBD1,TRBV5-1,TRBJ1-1,TGCGCCAGCAGCTCCATACTAAAGACAGGGGGCGGAATGCACACTGAAGCTTTCTTT,CASSSILKTGGGMHTEAFF
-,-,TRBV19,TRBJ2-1,TGTGCCAGTAGTGTGACAATCAACAATGAGCAGTTCTTC,CASSVTINNEQFF
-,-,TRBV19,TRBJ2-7,TGTGCCAGTAGTATAACAGGAACCGGGGGCGAGCAGTACTTC,CASSITGTGGEQYF
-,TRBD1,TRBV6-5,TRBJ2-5,TGTGCCAGCAGTTACCTAGACAGGGGGGGAGAGACCCAGTACTTC,CASSYLDRGGETQYF
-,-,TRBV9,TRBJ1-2,TGTGCCAGCAGCGTAGTAGGAGAGGGCTACACCTTC,CASSVVGEGYTF
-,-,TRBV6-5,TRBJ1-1,TGTGCCAGCAACCCCCTTGGTAGGGGAAACACTGAAGCTTTCTTT,CASNPLGRGNTEAFF
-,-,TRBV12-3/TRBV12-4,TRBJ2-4,TGTGCCAGCAGCCCACGGTTTGAAAACATTCAGTACTTC,CASSPRFENIQYF
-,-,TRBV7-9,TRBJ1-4,TGTGCCAGCAGCTTACGGGGGGCAAACGAAAAACTGTTTTTT,CASSLRGANEKLFF
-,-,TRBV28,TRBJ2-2,TGTGCCAGCAGTCCCGCCACGGGGGTAGGCACCGGGGAGCTGTTTTTT,CASSPATGVGTGELFF
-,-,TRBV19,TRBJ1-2,TGTGCCAGTAGTAACAGGGTCCATGGCTACACCTTC,CASSNRVHGYTF
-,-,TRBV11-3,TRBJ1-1,TGTGCCAGCAGCTTAGATAGGGGGACTGAAGCTTTCTTT,CASSLDRGTEAFF
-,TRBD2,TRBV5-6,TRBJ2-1,TGTGCCAGCAGGGCGAGTTATGCGGGAGTGGGAAATGAGCAGTTCTTC,CASRASYAGVGNEQFF